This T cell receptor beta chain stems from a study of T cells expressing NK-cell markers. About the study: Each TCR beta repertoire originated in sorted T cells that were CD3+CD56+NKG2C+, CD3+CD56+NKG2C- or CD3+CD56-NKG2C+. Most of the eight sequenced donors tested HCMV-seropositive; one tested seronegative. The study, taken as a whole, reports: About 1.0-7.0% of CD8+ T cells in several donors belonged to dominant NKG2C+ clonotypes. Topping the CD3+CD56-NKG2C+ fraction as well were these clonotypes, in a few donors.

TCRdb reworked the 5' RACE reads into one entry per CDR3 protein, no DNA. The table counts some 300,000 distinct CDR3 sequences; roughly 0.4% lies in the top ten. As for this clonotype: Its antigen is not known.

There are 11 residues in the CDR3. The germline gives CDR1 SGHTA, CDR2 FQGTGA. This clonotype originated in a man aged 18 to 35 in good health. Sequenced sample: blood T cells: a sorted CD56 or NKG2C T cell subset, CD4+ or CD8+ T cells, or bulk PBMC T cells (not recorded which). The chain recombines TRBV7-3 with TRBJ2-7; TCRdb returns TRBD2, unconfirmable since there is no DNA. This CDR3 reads CASSLTGLLYF.